The next 5 T cell receptor beta chains were all read from a single sample in a study of blood T cell repertoires in COVID-19. Assay used: immunoSEQ multiplex PCR; TCRdb lists only in-frame clones, some missing. The sample consists of 490,000 or so clones, about 85% of them appearing once. The sequenced material came from PBMCs or T cells enriched from blood (not recorded which). These receptors all stem from a woman aged 55-70 years who had recovered from COVID-19.

The gene calls are TRBV24-1 and TRBJ2-5, with 9 bases aligning to TRBD1. Trimming took 7 bases from V and 2 from J; bases not matched to a gene: 10. This CDR3 has 16 amino acids. The germline CDR1 and CDR2 sequences are KGHDR and SFDVKD. The CDR3 is CATRMGTGRDQETQYF. CDR3 bases: TGTGCCACCAGAATGGGGACAGGGAGGGATCAAGAGACCCAGTACTTC.

The chain's CDR3 is CASSPRLRLDYGYTF. The CDR3 coding sequence is TGTGCCAGCAGTCCAAGACTAAGACTCGACTATGGCTACACCTTC. The chain uses TRBV4-2 and TRBJ1-2; no clear D gene. The CDR3 is made up of 15 amino acids. V gave up 6 bases and J gave up 3 bases, with 17 bases separating them. Germline CDR1 LGHNA, CDR2 YNFKEQ.

The chain recombines TRBV12-3 or TRBV12-4 with TRBJ1-1; D gene unclear. The V and J ends lost 4 bases and 0 bases respectively, with 6 bases between them. The CDR3 runs to 13 residues. In DNA form, the CDR3 reads TGTGCCAGCAGTTACTTCATGAACACTGAAGCTTTCTTT. Translated: CASSYFMNTEAFF.

The J gene is TRBJ2-1, the V gene TRBV5-1, with TRBD2 as a possible D gene (6 bases). There are 15 residues in the CDR3. Germline lookup yields CDR1 SGHRS and CDR2 YFSETQ. V lost 0 bases, J lost 7 bases, and 14 bases lay in between. The CDR3 nucleotides read TGCGCCAGCAGCTTGGTTGGGGGGTTTAGGAATGAGCAGTTCTTC. Translating it yields CASSLVGGFRNEQFF.

V and J are TRBV14 and TRBJ1-4; 8 nucleotides align to TRBD1. Germline V gene sequence: CDR1 SGHDN, CDR2 FVKESK. CDR3 length equals 15 residues. J lost 8 bases, V lost 1 base, and 6 bases had no gene match. The CDR3 loop reads CASSQGQGREEKLFF. Written as DNA, the CDR3 is TGTGCCAGCAGCCAAGGACAGGGGCGGGAAGAAAAACTGTTTTTT.